These 20 T cell receptor beta chains share one sample of origin, sequenced in a study of metastatic and nonmetastatic thyroid tumors. None of the patients had undergone any treatment ahead of thyroid surgery. Using MiXCR, TCRdb re-called clones from the PCR reads. In the table there are 3,700 or so clones, roughly 37% of which are singletons. Sequencing was performed on tumor tissue. These receptors all stem from a male donor with papillary thyroid cancer or a benign thyroid nodule (not recorded which). Some clones in this sample may be carry-over from other donors' samples.

The chain carries TRBV30 and TRBJ1-2; 12 bases align to TRBD1. Germline-derived CDR1 and CDR2 are GTSNPN and SVGIG (reference sequence). This CDR3 is 15 amino acids long. V dropped 3 bases and J dropped 8; count of bases not matched to a gene: 10. The chain's CDR3 is CAWRLPGQGARGYTF. As DNA, the CDR3 is TGTGCCTGGAGACTGCCGGGACAGGGGGCACGCGGCTACACCTTC.

This clone was seen a few times. The CDR3, as DNA: TGTGCCATCTTTAGCGGGGAGCCCGGGGAGCTGTTTTTT. It codes for CAIFSGEPGELFF. The rearrangement links TRBV10-3 to TRBJ2-2; TRBD2 aligns across 8 bases. Germline CDR1 is ENHRY and CDR2 is SYGVKD. The V segment lost 8 bases and the J segment 6 bases; nucleotides outside the gene matches: 5. The CDR3 runs to 13 residues.

CDR3 residues: CASSSSGQGDYGYTF. The CDR3 bases are TGTGCCAGCAGTTCCTCGGGACAGGGCGACTATGGCTACACCTTC. This chain uses TRBV25-1 with TRBJ1-2; 9 bases fit TRBD1. The CDR3 has 15 amino acids. Germline V gene lookup returns CDR1 MGHDK and CDR2 SYGVNS. V lost 5 bases to trimming and J lost 3 bases; unmatched junction nucleotides: 7.

The chain employs TRBV6-1 and TRBJ1-6; D is unresolved. Germline V gene data show CDR1 as MNHNS and CDR2 as SASEGT. This CDR3 is 11 amino acids long. Trimming shortened V by 6 bases and J by 10 bases, and 7 bases separated the two germline ends. This CDR3 is CASSLNSPLHF. CDR3 bases: TGTGCCAGCAGCCTTAACTCACCCCTCCACTTT.

The rearrangement links TRBV6-4 to TRBJ2-3; a possible D gene is TRBD2 (5 bases). Between the trimmed V and J ends, which lost 0 bases and 4 bases, there was a span of 11 bases. The CDR3 length is 15 residues. In germline, CDR1 is MRHNA, CDR2 SNTAGT. CDR3 DNA sequence: TGTGCCAGCAGTGACTCGAGGGCCGGCGCAGATACGCAGTATTTT. Its protein product is CASSDSRAGADTQYF.

This chain connects TRBV9 to TRBJ2-5; 12 nucleotides agree with TRBD2. The CDR3 runs 16 residues. J was trimmed by 1 base and V by 4 bases; bases with no gene match: 5. Germline lookup yields CDR1 SGDLS and CDR2 YYNGEE. In DNA, the CDR3 is TGTGCCAGCAGCCCCCTAGCGGGAGGGGGCCAAGAGACCCAGTACTTC. Translation: CASSPLAGGGQETQYF.

As regards this clone: The final CDR3 position lacks the conserved phenylalanine or tryptophan, pointing to a likely read error. V and J are TRBV27 and TRBJ1-1; D gene uncertain. CDR3 length: 15 amino acids. The germline V gene encodes CDR1 MNHEY and CDR2 SMNVEV (reference sequence). CDR3 loop: CARSLRGLGNTEAFS. The CDR3 nucleotides are TGTGCCAGAAGTTTACGTGGCCTGGGGAATACTGAAGCTTTCTCT.

Only a few counts were recorded for this clone. The V and J genes are TRBV10-2 and TRBJ1-1, with 8 positions matching TRBD1. V lost 6 bases and J lost 5; bases outside the gene matches: 2. Germline V gene lookup returns CDR1 WSHSY and CDR2 SAAADI. This CDR3 spans 12 amino acids. The CDR3 nucleotides are TGCGCCAGCAGCTGGACAGGGACTGAAGCTTTCTTT. This encodes CASSWTGTEAFF.

This clone occurred a few times. The chain is built from TRBV6-1 and TRBJ2-7; 9 bases align to TRBD1. Germline lookup yields CDR1 MNHNS and CDR2 SASEGT. V dropped 8 bases and J dropped 5; count of bases not matched to a gene: 10. The CDR3 contains 14 residues. CDR3 nucleotide sequence: TGTGCCAGCGGTTTCGGGACAGGGTTTAACGAGCAGTACTTC. Its protein is CASGFGTGFNEQYF.

This clone was recorded a few times. The V call is TRBV2, the J call TRBJ1-4; no definite D call. The CDR3 sequence is 14 residues long. The V and J ends lost 4 bases and 6 bases respectively, with 12 bases between them. CDR1 and CDR2 from the germline V gene are SNHLY and FYNNEI. CDR3 loop: CASSVRRRDEKLFF. In DNA, the CDR3 is TGTGCCAGCAGTGTTCGCAGGCGTGATGAAAAACTGTTTTTT.

This clone was detected only a few times. The V and J genes are TRBV6-1 and TRBJ2-6; the D is unclear. The CDR3 loop spans 15 amino acids. V lost 1 base and J lost 1, with 5 bases in between. Germline V lookup: CDR1 MNHNS, CDR2 SASEGT. DNA for the CDR3: TGTGCCAGCAGTGAAGGGCAGTCTGGGGCCAACGTCCTGACTTTC. It translates to CASSEGQSGANVLTF.

This chain uses TRBV28 with TRBJ2-1, with D possibly being TRBD2 (6 bases). CDR1 is MDHEN and CDR2 is SYDVKM in the germline V gene. Trimming took 2 bases from V and 7 from J, leaving 12 bases between them. CDR3 length: 14 residues. The CDR3 loop reads CASSLGGRGNEQFF. CDR3 DNA sequence: TGTGCCAGCAGTTTAGGGGGACGGGGGAATGAGCAGTTCTTC.

The rearrangement links TRBV30 to TRBJ1-6; D not resolved. Deletions cut 0 bases from V and 6 bases from J, with 15 bases between. This CDR3 comprises 16 residues. The V gene's germline CDR1 is GTSNPN and CDR2 SVGIG (reference sequence). The CDR3 sequence is CAWSVWPNEPNSPLHF. CDR3 nucleotides: TGTGCCTGGAGTGTGTGGCCCAATGAACCTAATTCACCCCTCCACTTT.

This clone has only a few counts. The rearrangement uses TRBV6-1 and TRBJ2-1, with TRBD2 as a possible D gene (6 bases). With 1 base removed from V and 6 bases from J, the gap between germline ends came to 13 bases. The CDR3 has 15 amino acids. Germline assignment: CDR1 MNHNS and CDR2 SASEGT. The chain's CDR3 is CASSEDPSGSNEQFF. The CDR3 DNA reads TGTGCCAGCAGTGAAGATCCCAGCGGGTCCAATGAGCAGTTCTTC.

This clone showed up just a few times. The rearrangement links TRBV28 to TRBJ1-6; weak D call: TRBD1 (6 bases). V was shortened by 3 bases and J by 7 bases, with 10 bases between the two germline ends. The CDR3 runs 14 residues. Germline V gene sequence: CDR1 MDHEN, CDR2 SYDVKM. The CDR3 region has the DNA TGTGCCAGCAGTTTCGGGCAGGGGAATTCACCCCTCCACTTT. This codes for CASSFGQGNSPLHF. The full variable domain, its missing parts supplied by reference TRBV28 and TRBJ1-6, is DVKVTQSSRYLVKRTGEKVFLECVQDMDHENMFWYRQDPGLGLRLIYFSYDVKMKEKGDIPEGYSVSREKKERFSLILESASTNQTSMYLCASSFGQGNSPLHFGNGTRLTVT.

This clone was seen a few times. This chain connects TRBV6-2 or TRBV6-3 to TRBJ2-7; D is ambiguous. The ends were cut back, 8 bases at V and 0 bases at J, with 11 bases in the middle. CDR1 and CDR2 from the germline V gene are MNHEY and SVGEGT. The CDR3 runs to 13 residues. CDR3 protein: CASVGRSSYEQYF. The CDR3 DNA is TGTGCCAGCGTAGGTCGAAGCTCCTACGAGCAGTACTTC.

This chain links TRBV14 with TRBJ2-1, with 9 bases matching TRBD2. The CDR3 loop spans 16 amino acids. In germline, CDR1 is SGHDN, CDR2 FVKESK. The V segment lost 1 base and the J segment 11 bases; nucleotides outside the gene matches: 12. CDR3 sequence reads: CASSQVGDSGRHKQFF. The CDR3 coding sequence is TGTGCCAGCAGCCAAGTTGGGGATAGCGGGAGACATAAGCAGTTCTTC.

This clone qualifies as medium-sized. J is TRBJ1-4 and V is TRBV12-3 or TRBV12-4; the D gene is possibly TRBD1 (5 bases). The ends were cut back, 4 bases at V and 10 bases at J, with 13 bases in the middle. The CDR3 has 13 residues. In DNA, the CDR3 is TGTGCCAGCAGTTGGGGAGGGGAGGCAAAACTGTTTTTT. It is translated as CASSWGGEAKLFF.

V and J are TRBV10-1 and TRBJ2-3; TRBD2 matches 11 bases. There are 15 residues in the CDR3. Germline assignment: CDR1 WNHNN and CDR2 SYGVQD (reference sequence). Unmatched junction bases numbered 3, after V lost 3 bases and J lost 4 bases. CDR3 DNA sequence: TGCGCCAGCAGTGAAGGGACTAGCGGCCCAGATACGCAGTATTTT. Translated: CASSEGTSGPDTQYF.

The count of this clone is one. J is TRBJ2-2 and V is TRBV11-1; 11 positions match TRBD1. Germline lookup yields CDR1 SGHAT and CDR2 FQDESV (reference sequence). This CDR3 contains 15 residues. V dropped 9 bases and J dropped 3; count of bases not matched to a gene: 6. CDR3 protein: CASGPGQGDTGELFF. The CDR3 DNA follows: TGTGCCAGTGGTCCGGGACAGGGGGACACCGGGGAGCTGTTTTTT.